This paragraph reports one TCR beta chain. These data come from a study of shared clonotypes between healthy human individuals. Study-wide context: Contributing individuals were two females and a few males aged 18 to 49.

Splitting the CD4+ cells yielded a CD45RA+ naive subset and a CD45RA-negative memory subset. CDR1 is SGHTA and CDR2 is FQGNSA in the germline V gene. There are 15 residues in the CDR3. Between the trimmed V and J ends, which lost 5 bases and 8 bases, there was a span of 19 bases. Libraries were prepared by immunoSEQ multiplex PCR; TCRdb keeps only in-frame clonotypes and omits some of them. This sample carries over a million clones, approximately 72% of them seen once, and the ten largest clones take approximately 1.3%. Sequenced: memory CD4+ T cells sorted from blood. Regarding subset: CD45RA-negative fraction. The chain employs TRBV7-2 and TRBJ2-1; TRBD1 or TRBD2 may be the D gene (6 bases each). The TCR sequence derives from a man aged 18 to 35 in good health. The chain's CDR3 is CASSSRLGGLYEQFF. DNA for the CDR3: TGTGCCAGCAGCAGTCGTCTGGGGGGCTTGTATGAGCAGTTCTTC.